This T cell receptor beta chain was documented in a study of blood T cell repertoires in COVID-19. This table comes from immunoSEQ multiplex PCR, and its TCRdb copy is limited to in-frame clones, with some not included. The sample holds about 150,000 clones, approximately 86% seen once. Trimming took off 6 bases at V and 1 base at J, with 18 bases between the two ends. This CDR3 is built from 16 residues. The germline V gene encodes CDR1 WSHSY and CDR2 SAAADI. The V and J genes are TRBV10-2 and TRBJ2-5; the D gene is possibly TRBD2 (7 bases). The source material was peripheral blood. The clonotype was recovered from a woman aged 60-70 years with active or convalescent COVID-19. Here the CDR3 DNA reads TGCGCCAGCAGCTTTACGGGGGGCGGCATCCAAGAGACCCAGTACTTC. Translated: CASSFTGGGIQETQYF.